Presented here are 18 T cell receptor beta chains from one specimen sequenced in a study of cytomegalovirus exposure and HLA in healthy donors. The study ran its PCR with 60 Vbeta and 13 Jbeta primers. TCRdb's table, derived via immunoSEQ multiplex PCR, lists solely in-frame clones and lacks some. The sample yields about 160,000 clones, 70% to 80% seen once. Sequencing used PBMCs. These receptor sequences come from a male donor in good health and CMV-seronegative.

This clone was seen a handful of times. The chain employs TRBV7-2 and TRBJ1-5; 8 positions agree with TRBD1. Germline V lookup: CDR1 SGHTA, CDR2 FQGNSA. The J segment lost 1 base and the V segment lost 5 bases, leaving 4 bases of the junction unmatched. This CDR3 has 15 residues. The CDR3 loop reads CASSKQGGSNQPQHF. The CDR3 bases are TGTGCCAGCAGCAAACAGGGGGGCAGCAATCAGCCCCAGCATTTT.

The V call is TRBV27, the J call TRBJ2-1, with D possibly matching TRBD2 (6 bases). This CDR3 is 13 amino acids long. V was clipped by 3 bases and J by 8 bases, with 11 bases between them. Germline CDR1 MNHEY, CDR2 SMNVEV (reference sequence). CDR3 amino acids: CASSFGWRDEQFF. The CDR3 coding sequence is TGTGCCAGCAGTTTCGGCTGGAGGGATGAGCAGTTCTTC.

The rearrangement uses TRBV6-5 and TRBJ1-1; the D gene is possibly TRBD1 (6 bases). In germline, CDR1 is MNHEY, CDR2 SVGAGI. This CDR3 region has 15 residues. V gave up 2 bases and J gave up 1 base, with 11 bases separating them. The DNA for the CDR3 is TGTGCCAGCAGTTACGGTCGGACAGCGAACACTGAAGCTTTCTTT. Protein sequence: CASSYGRTANTEAFF.

The V call is TRBV2, the J call TRBJ1-2; TRBD1 aligns across 7 bases. The CDR3 totals 16 residues. V was clipped by 5 bases and J by 8 bases; unmatched bases: 17. Germline assignment: CDR1 SNHLY and CDR2 FYNNEI. This chain's CDR3 is CASSWTTGQGKKGYTF. DNA of the CDR3: TGTGCCAGCAGTTGGACGACAGGGCAGGGGAAAAAGGGCTACACCTTC.

The genes are TRBV5-1 and TRBJ2-2; 7 bases line up with TRBD1. With 2 bases clipped from V and 4 bases from J, the junction kept 5 bases outside the gene matches. The CDR3 has 15 amino acids. Looked up from germline, CDR1 is SGHRS and CDR2 is YFSETQ. The CDR3 here is CASSFRGRGTGELFF. As DNA, the CDR3 is TGCGCCAGCAGCTTTAGGGGGCGCGGCACCGGGGAGCTGTTTTTT.

The rearrangement joins TRBV7-2 to TRBJ2-2; no reliable D call. Germline lookup yields CDR1 SGHTA and CDR2 FQGNSA. V was pared by 5 bases and J by 7 bases, with 8 bases between. This CDR3 comprises 12 residues. The DNA of the CDR3 is TGTGCCAGCAGCCCATTCGGCGGGGAGCTGTTTTTT. This encodes CASSPFGGELFF.

This clone appeared a single time. The CDR3 is CASSVSAGGKQFF. CDR3 DNA: TGTGCCAGCAGTGTTTCAGCGGGGGGCAAGCAGTTCTTC. This chain connects TRBV6-1 to TRBJ2-1; 9 nucleotides match TRBD2. Germline CDR1 is MNHNS and CDR2 is SASEGT. The CDR3 is 13 amino acids. With V trimmed by 4 bases and J by 11 bases, 6 bases remained unmatched.

This chain links TRBV7-6 with TRBJ2-2; D is perhaps TRBD2 (6 bases). Germline V gives CDR1 SGHVS, CDR2 FNYEAQ. V lost 5 bases and J 0 bases, leaving 10 bases between the germline ends. The CDR3 consists of 15 residues. The CDR3 reads CASSTGGPNTGELFF. The CDR3 DNA reads TGTGCCAGCAGCACCGGGGGACCGAACACCGGGGAGCTGTTTTTT.

The gene calls are TRBV5-1 and TRBJ1-3; TRBD1 agrees at 9 bases. CDR1 and CDR2 (germline): SGHRS, YFSETQ. The junction had 5 bases not matched to a gene; V was cut back by 3 bases and J by 4 bases. The length of the CDR3 is 15 residues. The CDR3: CASSYTGTGGNTIYF. For the CDR3, the DNA is TGCGCCAGCAGCTACACCGGGACAGGGGGAAACACCATATATTTT. Full variable domain (outside the CDR3, taken from reference TRBV5-1 and TRBJ1-3): KAGVTQTPRYLIKTRGQQVTLSCSPISGHRSVSWYQQTPGQGLQFLFEYFSETQRNKGNFPGRFSGRQFSNSRSEMNVSTLELGDSALYLCASSYTGTGGNTIYFGEGSWLTVV.

The rearrangement joins TRBV6-1 to TRBJ2-1, with 8 nucleotides matching TRBD2. J was trimmed by 0 bases and V by 4 bases; bases with no gene match: 5. The CDR3 consists of 16 residues. Germline CDR1 MNHNS, CDR2 SASEGT. The CDR3 region is CASSGSGTSSYNEQFF. As DNA, the CDR3 is TGTGCCAGCAGTGGTAGCGGGACGAGCTCCTACAATGAGCAGTTCTTC.

The chain joins TRBV27 to TRBJ2-2, with 8 bases fitting TRBD1. This CDR3 is 16 amino acids long. Trimming cost V 6 bases and J 6 bases; bases outside gene matches: 12. Germline V gene sequence: CDR1 MNHEY, CDR2 SMNVEV (reference sequence). Written as DNA, the CDR3 is TGTGCCAGCAGCCTCGACCCCACGGGACAGGCCGGGGAGCTGTTTTTT. This encodes CASSLDPTGQAGELFF.

This clone occurred once. This chain uses TRBV18 with TRBJ2-5, with 8 bases lining up with TRBD1. Per the germline V gene, CDR1 is KGHSH and CDR2 is LQKENI. The CDR3 is made up of 15 amino acids. J gave up 2 bases and V 3 bases, and 5 bases lay outside the gene matches. CDR3 region: CASSPFGQGQETQYF. DNA for the CDR3: TGTGCCAGCTCACCTTTCGGACAGGGACAAGAGACCCAGTACTTC.

V usage is TRBV30 and J usage is TRBJ2-1; the D is unclear. The V end was cut by 2 bases, the J end by 7 bases, with 9 bases between. This CDR3 has 12 amino acids. CDR1 and CDR2 from the germline V gene are GTSNPN and SVGIG (reference sequence). CDR3 nucleotides: TGTGCCTGGAGTCTACCCCCAAATGAGCAGTTCTTC. This translates into CAWSLPPNEQFF.

This sequence joins TRBV7-2 and TRBJ2-3; D is possibly TRBD1 (6 bases). Germline CDR1 and CDR2: SGHTA and FQGNSA. This CDR3 has 16 residues. The V end was cut by 1 base, the J end by 1 base, with 12 bases between. Here the CDR3 reads CASSLVARGGTDTQYF. The CDR3, as DNA: TGTGCCAGCAGCTTAGTTGCCAGGGGAGGCACAGATACGCAGTATTTT.

The genes are TRBV6-1 and TRBJ2-2; TRBD1 matches at 10 bases. CDR3 length: 16 residues. Trimming took 4 bases from V and 6 from J; bases not matched to a gene: 8. Germline loops: CDR1 MNHNS, CDR2 SASEGT. The CDR3 coding sequence is TGTGCCAGCAGTGGTTTTTCGGGACAGGGGCCCGGGGAGCTGTTTTTT. Translated: CASSGFSGQGPGELFF.

The gene calls are TRBV28 and TRBJ2-7; 7 bases align to TRBD1. Germline V gene sequence: CDR1 MDHEN, CDR2 SYDVKM. Unmatched junction bases numbered 13, after V lost 6 bases and J lost 5 bases. The length of the CDR3 is 15 residues. The CDR3 coding sequence is TGTGCCAGCAGCAATCGACAGGGTCGGTGGGACGAGCAGTACTTC. The encoded protein is CASSNRQGRWDEQYF.

The rearrangement links TRBV5-6 to TRBJ1-4; D gene uncertain. This CDR3 is built from 15 residues. CDR1 and CDR2 (germline): SGHDT, YYEEEE. V gave up 2 bases and J gave up 8 bases, with 16 bases separating them. The CDR3 protein is CASSFSRELPEKLFF. The CDR3 DNA reads TGTGCCAGCAGCTTCTCCCGAGAACTGCCCGAAAAACTGTTTTTT.

The chain has TRBV27 and TRBJ1-5; the D gene is possibly TRBD1 (5 bases). The CDR3 extends over 16 amino acids. V dropped 7 bases and J dropped 4 bases, with 20 bases sitting between them. Germline lookup yields CDR1 MNHEY and CDR2 SMNVEV (reference sequence). The CDR3 sequence is CASKLREGLRNQPQHF. For the CDR3, the DNA is TGTGCCAGCAAACTGAGGGAGGGGCTACGGAATCAGCCCCAGCATTTT.